These T cell receptor beta chains were read from a single sample in a study of blood T cell repertoires in COVID-19. TCRdb's copy holds only in-frame clones and misses some; the assay was immunoSEQ multiplex PCR. The sample has some 160,000 clones; about nine tenths are singletons. The specimen was peripheral blood. The receptors originated from a man between 18 and 29 years old with COVID-19, enrolled during active disease. The CDR3 runs from the conserved cysteine through the conserved F or W. The D gene is left open where the match is weak. Size tells how often a clone was seen (once, few, many) or the class of an expanded clone, and some rows leave it out.

j_gene | abundance | d_gene | v_gene | CDR3nt | CDR3aa
TRBJ1-5 | few | NA | TRBV28 | TGTGCCAGCAGTTCCCCCCTGAGACGGACTTCGGAGCGGCCCCAGCATTTT | CASSSPLRRTSERPQHF
TRBJ2-1 | NA | NA | TRBV7-8 | TGTGCCAGCAGTCTGGGGGAGAGGGGGTACAATGAGCAGTTCTTC | CASSLGERGYNEQFF
TRBJ1-2 | NA | TRBD1 | TRBV5-6 | TGTGCCAGCAGCCAGGGGGCGGGGGCGATCATTCCCTATGGCTACACCTTC | CASSQGAGAIIPYGYTF
TRBJ2-7 | NA | TRBD2 | TRBV7-2 | TGTGCCAGCAGCTTAGCGGGACTAGCGGGGGATAAGCAGTACTTC | CASSLAGLAGDKQYF
TRBJ2-1 | NA | TRBD2 | TRBV18 | TGTGCCAGCTCACCAACTAGCGGGAGCCCCCCCGCCTACAATGAGCAGTTCTTC | CASSPTSGSPPAYNEQFF
TRBJ2-1 | NA | NA | TRBV5-4 | TGTGCCAGCAGCTTGGTATCGTACAATGAGCAGTTCTTC | CASSLVSYNEQFF
TRBJ2-1 | NA | TRBD2 | TRBV18 | TGTGCCAGCTCACCACGTACCCGGACTAGCGGGAGCAATGAGCAGTTCTTC | CASSPRTRTSGSNEQFF
TRBJ1-2 | NA | NA | TRBV15 | TGTGCCACCAGCTATGGACCAGGGGCTGGCTACACCTTC | CATSYGPGAGYTF
TRBJ2-7 | NA | TRBD2 | TRBV7-9 | TGTGCCAGCAGCTCCCCGTTGAGCGGGAGTTCCTACGAGCAGTACTTC | CASSSPLSGSSYEQYF
TRBJ1-5 | NA | TRBD1 | TRBV6-5 | TGTGCCAGCAGTTCCACAGGGGGTCGTCAGCCCCAGCATTTT | CASSSTGGRQPQHF
TRBJ1-6 | NA | NA | TRBV28 | TGTGCCAGCAGTTTTTTTAGTGCGACAGATAATTCACCCCTCCACTTT | CASSFFSATDNSPLHF
TRBJ1-1 | NA | NA | TRBV7-9 | TGTGCCAGCAGCTTAGATAAGGGGATGAACACTGAAGCTTTCTTT | CASSLDKGMNTEAFF
TRBJ1-4 | NA | TRBD1 | TRBV4-2 | TGTGCCAGCAGCCAAGATCCACAGGGGGCAGGGGAAAAACTGTTTTTT | CASSQDPQGAGEKLFF
TRBJ2-2 | NA | TRBD1 | TRBV24-1 | TGTGCCACCGGCAGTGACAGGGGAGCGACCGGGGAGCTGTTTTTT | CATGSDRGATGELFF
TRBJ2-1 | NA | TRBD1 | TRBV28 | TGTGCCAGCATTCCCCTGGGGACAGGCAATGAGCAGTTCTTC | CASIPLGTGNEQFF
TRBJ2-7 | NA | NA | TRBV7-9 | TGTGCCAGCAGCTCCGATAGCGGAGGCTACGAGCAGTACTTC | CASSSDSGGYEQYF
TRBJ1-6 | few | TRBD1 | TRBV5-1 | TGCGCCAGCAGCTACCATGGGGACAGGGTAAAAAATTCACCCCTCCACTTT | CASSYHGDRVKNSPLHF
TRBJ2-5 | NA | NA | TRBV5-6 | TGTGCCAGCAGCTCCGGACCGGAGGGGTGGGAGACCCAGTACTTC | CASSSGPEGWETQYF
TRBJ2-1 | NA | NA | TRBV7-2 | TGTGCCAGCACCCCGGACAGATCCTACTACAATGAGCAGTTCTTC | CASTPDRSYYNEQFF
TRBJ2-7 | NA | TRBD2 | TRBV4-1 | TGCGCCAGCAGCCGGTTTAGCGGGGTTGTAACCTACGAGCAGTACTTC | CASSRFSGVVTYEQYF
TRBJ1-4 | NA | NA | TRBV28 | TGTGCCAGCAGACCGAGACAAGGGGAACTGCTTTTT | CASRPRQGELLF
TRBJ2-3 | NA | NA | TRBV10-2 | TGCGCCAGCAGTGAGTCTTGGCGGACGCAGTATTTT | CASSESWRTQYF